Below, 16 T cell receptor beta chains from the same sample are listed, as sequenced in a study of T-cell reconstitution after alpha-beta-depleted transplantation in children. For TCRbeta, the library was prepared with unique molecular identifiers. TCRdb used MiXCR to reprocess the PCR reads, holding one entry per CDR3 protein. This table has more than 250,000 distinct CDR3 sequences, about a tenth appearing once. The sample here was PBMCs from the stem cell graft donor, taken from the stem cell graft. These receptors originate from a human donor who donated a stem cell graft to a child with SCID.

This clonotype was seen a few times. The chain recombines TRBV18 with TRBJ2-2; D is possibly TRBD1 (5 bases). The CDR3 spans 16 residues. The germline V gene has CDR1 KGHSH and CDR2 LQKENI. Trimming left V 3 bases short and J 6 bases short, with 17 bases between. CDR3 region: CASSPRARVDAGELFF. CDR3 bases: TGTGCCAGCTCACCCAGGGCTAGGGTCGACGCCGGGGAGCTGTTTTTT. The entire variable domain, with the rest obtained from reference TRBV18 and TRBJ2-2, is as follows: NAGVMQNPRHLVRRRGQEARLRCSPMKGHSHVYWYRQLPEEGLKFMVYLQKENIIDESGMPKERFSAEFPKEGPSILRIQQVVRGDSAAYFCASSPRARVDAGELFFGEGSRLTVL.

Note on this clonotype: At one end, the junction sequence differs from germline, possibly due to a read error. This chain joins TRBV12-3 or TRBV12-4 and TRBJ2-4; D is undetermined. The CDR3 loop spans 11 amino acids. CDR3: CACSTENIQYF. CDR3 coding DNA: TGTGCCTGCAGCACAGAAAACATTCAGTACTTC.

V usage is TRBV12-3 or TRBV12-4 and J usage is TRBJ2-1, with TRBD2 as a possible D gene (5 bases). The length of the CDR3 is 15 residues. V gave up 5 bases and J gave up 9 bases, with 20 bases separating them. CDR3 sequence reads: CASSLRRPGMSEQFF. CDR3 coding DNA: TGTGCCAGCAGTCTTAGACGGCCGGGGATGAGTGAGCAGTTCTTC.

This clonotype was seen only a few times. The V and J genes are TRBV29-1 and TRBJ2-5; D ambiguous. The CDR3 consists of 14 residues. The V gene's germline CDR1 is SQVTM and CDR2 ANQGSEA. Trimming removed 7 bases at V and 5 bases at J, with 20 bases between. For the CDR3, the DNA is TGCAGCGGAAAATCATCGCGATTTAAGGAGACCCAGTACTTC. Amino acids: CSGKSSRFKETQYF.

The sample holds one count of this clonotype. This chain uses TRBV29-1 with TRBJ2-3; D is possibly TRBD2 (6 bases). Germline values: CDR1 SQVTM, CDR2 ANQGSEA. The CDR3 runs 14 residues. Trimming left V 8 bases short and J 3 bases short, with 18 bases between. CDR3 in DNA: TGCAGCTTCCGCCGCGGGGTGGGGACAGATACGCAGTATTTT. This encodes CSFRRGVGTDTQYF.

In its sample, this clonotype was seen many times. The J gene is TRBJ2-7, the V gene TRBV3-1; D remains ambiguous. The V end was cut by 4 bases, the J end by 3 bases, with 19 bases between. This CDR3 comprises 16 residues. Germline assignment: CDR1 LGHDT and CDR2 YNNKEL (reference sequence). The CDR3 coding sequence is TGTGCCAGCAGCCGCGCCGGCGGTTTATCCAGCTACGAGCAGTACTTC. This translates into CASSRAGGLSSYEQYF.

This clonotype was picked up many times. The V call is TRBV6-6, the J call TRBJ2-1; D not certain. Germline CDR1 reads MNHNY; CDR2 reads SVGAGI (reference sequence). Trimming removed 4 bases at V and 5 bases at J, with 9 bases between. This CDR3 comprises 13 residues. CDR3 loop: CASSSPVDNEQFF. CDR3 nucleotide sequence: TGTGCCAGCAGTTCCCCGGTTGACAATGAGCAGTTCTTC.

V is TRBV25-1 and J is TRBJ1-3; perhaps TRBD1 as D (6 bases). V was shortened by 4 bases and J by 3 bases, with 13 bases between the two germline ends. Looked up from germline, CDR1 is MGHDK and CDR2 is SYGVNS. The CDR3 spans 15 residues. This chain's CDR3 is CASSGKQGDGNTIYF. In nucleotides, the CDR3 is TGTGCCAGCAGTGGAAAACAGGGCGATGGAAACACCATATATTTT.

Many counts were recorded for this clonotype. J is TRBJ2-5 and V is TRBV12-3 or TRBV12-4; D is unclear. Trimming took off 8 bases at V and 2 bases at J, with 9 bases between the two ends. The CDR3 sequence is 12 residues long. CDR3 in DNA: TGTGCCAGCTCGGCAGTTCAAGAGACCCAGTACTTC. This encodes CASSAVQETQYF.

This clonotype was observed a handful of times. V is TRBV18 and J is TRBJ1-1; unclear D gene. V gave up 3 bases and J gave up 3 bases, with 8 bases separating them. Germline CDR1 reads KGHSH; CDR2 reads LQKENI. This CDR3 region has 13 residues. The CDR3 nucleotides read TGTGCCAGCTCACCTAAACGAGACACTGAAGCTTTCTTT. Translating it yields CASSPKRDTEAFF.

This clonotype was counted only a few times. This chain joins TRBV20-1 and TRBJ2-3; possibly TRBD2 for D (6 bases). The CDR3 covers 15 residues. The V and J ends lost 6 bases and 3 bases respectively, with 19 bases between them. The germline CDR1 and CDR2 sequences are DFQATT and SNEGSKA (reference sequence). The CDR3 nucleotides read TGCAGTGCCCAAAAAAGGGCGGGGACGACAGATACGCAGTATTTT. Translating gives CSAQKRAGTTDTQYF.

This clonotype was seen only a few times. The chain links TRBV24-1 to TRBJ2-1, with D possibly being TRBD1 (5 bases). The germline CDR1 and CDR2 sequences are KGHDR and SFDVKD. Trimming stripped 4 bases from V and 1 base from J, with 19 bases between. The CDR3 is 18 amino acids. The CDR3 here is CATSDASKGPASYNEQFF. In DNA form, the CDR3 reads TGTGCCACCAGTGACGCTTCAAAGGGGCCAGCATCCTACAATGAGCAGTTCTTC.

This clonotype showed up many times. The J gene is TRBJ2-7, the V gene TRBV3-1, with D perhaps TRBD1 (6 bases). The germline V gene has CDR1 LGHDT and CDR2 YNNKEL (reference sequence). The CDR3 length is 15 residues. Trimming removed 0 bases from V and 3 bases from J, with 12 bases in between. This CDR3 reads CASSQDLTGRYEQYF. The CDR3 DNA is TGTGCCAGCAGCCAAGATTTGACAGGCCGCTACGAGCAGTACTTC.

This clonotype appeared many times. The chain uses TRBV12-3 or TRBV12-4 and TRBJ2-7; D may correspond to TRBD1 or TRBD2 (5 bases each). V was pared by 4 bases and J by 3 bases, with 16 bases between. The CDR3 has 15 residues. The CDR3 sequence: CASSSGQGELYEQYF. DNA for the CDR3: TGTGCCAGCAGTTCAGGGCAGGGAGAACTCTACGAGCAGTACTTC.

This clonotype has only a few counts. V usage is TRBV27 and J usage is TRBJ1-1, with TRBD1 identical over 8 bases. CDR3 size: 13 residues. From germline, CDR1 is MNHEY and CDR2 SMNVEV (reference sequence). Losses at the gene ends were 7 bases for V and 5 bases for J; bases not matched to a gene: 6. CDR3 in DNA: TGTGCCAGCAACATCAACAGGGGGACTGAAGCTTTCTTT. Translation gives CASNINRGTEAFF.

V usage is TRBV7-9 and J usage is TRBJ2-1; TRBD2 matches 7 bases. Trimming took 8 bases from V and 6 from J; bases not matched to a gene: 7. CDR3 length equals 13 residues. Germline CDR1 is SEHNR and CDR2 is FQNEAQ (reference sequence). CDR3 residues: CASGEGSSNEQFF. The CDR3 region has the DNA TGTGCCAGCGGGGAGGGCTCAAGCAATGAGCAGTTCTTC.